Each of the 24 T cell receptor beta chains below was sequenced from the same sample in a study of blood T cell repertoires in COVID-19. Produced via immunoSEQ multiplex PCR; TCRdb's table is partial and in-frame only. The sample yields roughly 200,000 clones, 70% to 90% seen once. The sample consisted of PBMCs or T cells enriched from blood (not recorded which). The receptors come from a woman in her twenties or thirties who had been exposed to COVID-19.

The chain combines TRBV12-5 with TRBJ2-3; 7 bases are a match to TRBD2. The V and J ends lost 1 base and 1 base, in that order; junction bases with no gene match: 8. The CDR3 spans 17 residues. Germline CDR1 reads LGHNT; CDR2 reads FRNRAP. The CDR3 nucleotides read TGTGCTAGTGGTTTGGACACTACTAGCGACGGCACAGATACGCAGTATTTT. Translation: CASGLDTTSDGTDTQYF.

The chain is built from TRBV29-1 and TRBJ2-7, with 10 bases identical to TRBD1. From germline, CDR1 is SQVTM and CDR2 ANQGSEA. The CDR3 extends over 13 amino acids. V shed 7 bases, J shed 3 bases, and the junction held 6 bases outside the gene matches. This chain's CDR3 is CSGAGTGDYEQYF. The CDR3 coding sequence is TGCAGCGGGGCCGGGACAGGGGACTACGAGCAGTACTTC.

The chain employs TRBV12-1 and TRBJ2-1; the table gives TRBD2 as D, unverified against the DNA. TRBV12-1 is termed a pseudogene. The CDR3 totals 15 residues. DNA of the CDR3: TGTGCCAGCAGCTTTCCGGCGGGGGGGCCTAATGAGCAGTTCTTC. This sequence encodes CASSFPAGGPNEQFF.

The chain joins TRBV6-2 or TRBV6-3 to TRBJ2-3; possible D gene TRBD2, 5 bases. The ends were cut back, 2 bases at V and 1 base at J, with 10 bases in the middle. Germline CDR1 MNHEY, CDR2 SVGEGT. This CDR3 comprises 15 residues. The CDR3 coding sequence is TGTGCCAGCAGTTACCAACTAGTCGGCACAGATACGCAGTATTTT. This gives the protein CASSYQLVGTDTQYF.

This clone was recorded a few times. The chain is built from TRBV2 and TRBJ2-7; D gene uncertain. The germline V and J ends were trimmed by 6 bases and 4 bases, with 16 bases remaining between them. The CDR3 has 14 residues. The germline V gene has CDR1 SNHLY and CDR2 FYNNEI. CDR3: CASSQDTIGYEQYF. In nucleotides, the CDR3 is TGTGCCAGCAGCCAAGACACGATAGGATACGAGCAGTACTTC.

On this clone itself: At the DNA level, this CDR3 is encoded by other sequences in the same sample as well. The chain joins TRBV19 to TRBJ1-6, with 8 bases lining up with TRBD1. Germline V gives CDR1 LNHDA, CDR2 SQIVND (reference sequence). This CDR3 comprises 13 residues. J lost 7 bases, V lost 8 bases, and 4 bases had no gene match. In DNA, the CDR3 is TGTGCCAGTTCCGGACAGGGAAATTCACCCCTCCACTTT. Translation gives CASSGQGNSPLHF.

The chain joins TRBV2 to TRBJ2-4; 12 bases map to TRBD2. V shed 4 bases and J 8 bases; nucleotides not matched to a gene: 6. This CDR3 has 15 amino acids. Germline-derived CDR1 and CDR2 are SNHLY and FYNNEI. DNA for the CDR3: TGTGCCAGCAGTGCTCTAGCGGGGGGGCGGGACATTCAGTACTTC. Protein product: CASSALAGGRDIQYF.

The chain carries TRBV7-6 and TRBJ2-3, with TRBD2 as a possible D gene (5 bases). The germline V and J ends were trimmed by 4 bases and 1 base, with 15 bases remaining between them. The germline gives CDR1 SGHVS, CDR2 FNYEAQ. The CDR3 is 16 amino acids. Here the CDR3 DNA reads TGTGCCAGCAGCTCCTTGGCGGGTTTGGGCACAGATACGCAGTATTTT. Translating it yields CASSSLAGLGTDTQYF.

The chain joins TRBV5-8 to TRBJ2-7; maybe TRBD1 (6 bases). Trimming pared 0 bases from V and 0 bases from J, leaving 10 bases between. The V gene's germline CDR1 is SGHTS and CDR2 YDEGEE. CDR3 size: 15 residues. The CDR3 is CASSLVGGYSYEQYF. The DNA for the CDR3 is TGTGCCAGCAGCTTGGTAGGGGGATACTCCTACGAGCAGTACTTC. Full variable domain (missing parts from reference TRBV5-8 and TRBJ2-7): EAGVTQSPTHLIKTRGQQATLRCSPISGHTSVYWYQQALGLGLQFLLWYDEGEERNRGNFPPRFSGRQFPNYSSELNVNALELEDSALYLCASSLVGGYSYEQYFGPGTRLTVT.

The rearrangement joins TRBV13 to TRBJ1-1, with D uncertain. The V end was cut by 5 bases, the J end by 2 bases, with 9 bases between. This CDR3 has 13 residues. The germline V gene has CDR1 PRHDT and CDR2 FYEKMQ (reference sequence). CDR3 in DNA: TGTGCCAGCAGCCTTTACAGTAACACTGAAGCTTTCTTT. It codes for CASSLYSNTEAFF.

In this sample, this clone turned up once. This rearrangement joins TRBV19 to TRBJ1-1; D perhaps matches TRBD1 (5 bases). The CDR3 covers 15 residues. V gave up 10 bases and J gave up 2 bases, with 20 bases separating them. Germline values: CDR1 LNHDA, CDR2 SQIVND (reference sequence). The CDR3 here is CATHLQLGGNTEAFF. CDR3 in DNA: TGTGCCACCCACCTCCAACTCGGGGGTAACACTGAAGCTTTCTTT.

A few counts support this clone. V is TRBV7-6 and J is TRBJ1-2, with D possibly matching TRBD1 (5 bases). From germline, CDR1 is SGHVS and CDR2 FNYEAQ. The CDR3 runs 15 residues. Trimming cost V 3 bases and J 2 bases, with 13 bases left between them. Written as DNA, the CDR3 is TGTGCCAGCAGCTTGGGGGGAGAAGAGAACTATGGCTACACCTTC. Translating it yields CASSLGGEENYGYTF.

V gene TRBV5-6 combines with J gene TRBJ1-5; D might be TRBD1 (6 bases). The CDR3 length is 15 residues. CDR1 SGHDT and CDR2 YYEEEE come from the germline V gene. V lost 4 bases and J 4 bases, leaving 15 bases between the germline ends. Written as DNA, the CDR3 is TGTGCCAGCAGCAAGCAGGGGCCCGCTAATCAGCCCCAGCATTTT. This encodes CASSKQGPANQPQHF.

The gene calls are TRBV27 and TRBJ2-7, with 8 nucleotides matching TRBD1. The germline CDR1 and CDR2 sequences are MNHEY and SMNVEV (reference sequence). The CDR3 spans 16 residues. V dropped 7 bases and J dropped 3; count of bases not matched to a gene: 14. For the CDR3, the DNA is TGTGCCAGCAATCCCCTCGGACAGGGCTGGCTCTACGAGCAGTACTTC. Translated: CASNPLGQGWLYEQYF.

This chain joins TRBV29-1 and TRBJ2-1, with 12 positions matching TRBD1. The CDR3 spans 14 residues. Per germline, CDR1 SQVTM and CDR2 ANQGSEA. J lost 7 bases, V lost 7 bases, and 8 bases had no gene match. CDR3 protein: CSANTGQGANEQFF. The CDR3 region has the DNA TGCAGCGCTAATACGGGACAGGGGGCTAATGAGCAGTTCTTC.

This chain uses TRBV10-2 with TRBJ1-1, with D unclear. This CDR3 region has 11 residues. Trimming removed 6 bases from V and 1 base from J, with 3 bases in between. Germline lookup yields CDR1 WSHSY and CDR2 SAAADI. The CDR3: CASSRNTEAFF. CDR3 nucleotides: TGCGCCAGCAGCAGGAACACTGAAGCTTTCTTT.

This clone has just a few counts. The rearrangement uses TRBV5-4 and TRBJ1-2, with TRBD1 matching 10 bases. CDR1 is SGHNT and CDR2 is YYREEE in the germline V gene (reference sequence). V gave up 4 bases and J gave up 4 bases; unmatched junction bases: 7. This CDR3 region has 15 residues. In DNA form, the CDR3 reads TGTGCCAGCAGCGCGGGACAGGGGCTTACCTATGGCTACACCTTC. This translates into CASSAGQGLTYGYTF. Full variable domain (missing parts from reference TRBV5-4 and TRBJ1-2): ETGVTQSPTHLIKTRGQQVTLRCSSQSGHNTVSWYQQALGQGPQFIFQYYREEENGRGNFPPRFSGLQFPNYSSELNVNALELDDSALYLCASSAGQGLTYGYTFGSGTRLTVV.

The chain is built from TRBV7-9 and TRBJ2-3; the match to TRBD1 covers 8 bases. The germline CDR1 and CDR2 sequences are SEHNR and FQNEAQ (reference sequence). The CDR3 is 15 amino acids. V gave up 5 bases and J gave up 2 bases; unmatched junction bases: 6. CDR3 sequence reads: CASSPRQGYTDTQYF. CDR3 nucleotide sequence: TGTGCCAGCAGCCCTAGACAGGGGTACACAGATACGCAGTATTTT.

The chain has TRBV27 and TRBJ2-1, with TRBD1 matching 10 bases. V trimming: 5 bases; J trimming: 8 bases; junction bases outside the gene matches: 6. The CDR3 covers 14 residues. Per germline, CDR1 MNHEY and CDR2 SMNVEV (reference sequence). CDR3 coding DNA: TGTGCCAGCAGTCCTCGGGACAGGGGCGATGAGCAGTTCTTC. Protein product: CASSPRDRGDEQFF.

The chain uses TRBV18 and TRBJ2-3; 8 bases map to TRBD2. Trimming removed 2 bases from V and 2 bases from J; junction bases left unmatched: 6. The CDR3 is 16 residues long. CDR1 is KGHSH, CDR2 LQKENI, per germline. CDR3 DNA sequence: TGTGCCAGCTCACCATATCGGGGGGGCTTCACAGATACGCAGTATTTT. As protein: CASSPYRGGFTDTQYF.

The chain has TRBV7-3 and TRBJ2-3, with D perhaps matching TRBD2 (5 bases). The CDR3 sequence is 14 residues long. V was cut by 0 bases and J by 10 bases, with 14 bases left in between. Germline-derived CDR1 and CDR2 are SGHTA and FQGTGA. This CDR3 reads CASSLTPSSGAQYF. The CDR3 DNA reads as TGTGCCAGCAGCTTAACCCCCTCCAGCGGCGCGCAGTATTTT.

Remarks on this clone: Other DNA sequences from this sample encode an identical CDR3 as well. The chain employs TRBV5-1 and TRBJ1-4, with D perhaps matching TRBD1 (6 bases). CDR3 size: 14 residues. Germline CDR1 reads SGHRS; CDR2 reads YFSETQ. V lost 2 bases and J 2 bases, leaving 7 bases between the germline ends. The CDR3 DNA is TGCGCCAGCAGCTTACAGGGTACTAATGAAAAACTGTTTTTT. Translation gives CASSLQGTNEKLFF.

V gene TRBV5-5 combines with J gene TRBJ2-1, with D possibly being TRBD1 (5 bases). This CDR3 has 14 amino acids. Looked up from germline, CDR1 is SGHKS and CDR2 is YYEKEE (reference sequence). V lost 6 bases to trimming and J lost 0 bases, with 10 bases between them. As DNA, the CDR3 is TGTGCCAGCAATCAGGGATCCTCCTACAATGAGCAGTTCTTC. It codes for CASNQGSSYNEQFF.

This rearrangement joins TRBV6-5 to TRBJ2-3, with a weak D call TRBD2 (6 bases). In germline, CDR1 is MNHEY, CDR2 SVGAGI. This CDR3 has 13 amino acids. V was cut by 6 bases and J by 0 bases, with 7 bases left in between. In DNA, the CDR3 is TGTGCCAGCAGGGGACTTAGCACAGATACGCAGTATTTT. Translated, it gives CASRGLSTDTQYF.